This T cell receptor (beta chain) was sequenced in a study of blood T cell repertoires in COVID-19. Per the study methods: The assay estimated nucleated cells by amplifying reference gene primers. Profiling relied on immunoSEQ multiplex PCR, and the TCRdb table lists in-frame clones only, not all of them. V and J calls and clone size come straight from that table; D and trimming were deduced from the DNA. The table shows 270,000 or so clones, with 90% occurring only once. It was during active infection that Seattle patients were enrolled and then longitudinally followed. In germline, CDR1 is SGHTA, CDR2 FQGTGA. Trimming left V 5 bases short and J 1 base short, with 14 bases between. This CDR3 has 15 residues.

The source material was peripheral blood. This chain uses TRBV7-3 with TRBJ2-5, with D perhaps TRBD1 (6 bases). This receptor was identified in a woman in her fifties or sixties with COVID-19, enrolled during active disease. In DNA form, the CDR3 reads TGTGCCAGCAGCGCAAATACAGGGATCCAAGAGACCCAGTACTTC. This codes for CASSANTGIQETQYF.